The next 15 T cell receptor beta chains were all read from a single sample in a study of blood T cells in healthy people across ages. Using a J-beta primer mix together with a sample-barcoded 5' primer, a second PCR was run for roughly 6 to 12 cycles. TCRdb processed the 5' RACE reads anew with MiXCR; each CDR3 protein has one entry. The data contain approximately 1.5 million distinct CDR3 sequences, 35% to 45% of them singletons. Sequenced material: blood. The receptors were sampled from a woman between 18 and 29 years old in good health.

The chain couples TRBV7-9 to TRBJ1-2; 8 positions match TRBD1. The CDR3 loop spans 15 amino acids. The junction had 8 bases not matched to a gene; V was cut back by 5 bases and J by 3 bases. Germline V gives CDR1 SEHNR, CDR2 FQNEAQ (reference sequence). The CDR3 sequence is CASSHTQGGDYGYTF. As DNA, the CDR3 is TGTGCCAGCAGCCACACACAGGGGGGTGACTATGGCTACACCTTC.

This clonotype was detected a few times. This rearrangement joins TRBV27 to TRBJ1-5; TRBD1 matches 7 bases. The CDR3 contains 14 residues. V shed 5 bases, J shed 3 bases, and the junction held 4 bases outside the gene matches. Germline CDR1 is MNHEY and CDR2 is SMNVEV (reference sequence). The CDR3 is CASSPQGFNQPQHF. CDR3 sequence (DNA): TGTGCCAGCAGTCCACAGGGGTTCAATCAGCCCCAGCATTTT.

This clonotype was seen more than once but under ten times. The chain uses TRBV11-2 and TRBJ2-1, with D perhaps being TRBD1 or TRBD2 (6 bases each). Germline loops: CDR1 SGHAT, CDR2 FQNNGV. Trimming removed 5 bases at V and 7 bases at J, with 15 bases between. The CDR3 has 14 residues. The CDR3 sequence is CASSKGGLGNEQFF. The CDR3 nucleotides read TGTGCCAGCAGCAAGGGGGGCCTGGGGAATGAGCAGTTCTTC.

This clonotype was counted a few times. This CDR3 reads CASSYANPGTDTQYF. In DNA form, the CDR3 reads TGTGCCAGCAGTTACGCAAACCCTGGCACAGATACGCAGTATTTT. V and J are TRBV6-5 and TRBJ2-3; no clear D gene. This CDR3 spans 15 amino acids. V was pared by 2 bases and J by 1 base, with 10 bases between. Germline-derived CDR1 and CDR2 are MNHEY and SVGAGI.

V usage is TRBV29-1 and J usage is TRBJ2-1; TRBD2 might be the D (6 bases). Judging by the DNA end, TRBJ2-7 fits better; the J call may be wrong. The germline V gene encodes CDR1 SQVTM and CDR2 ANQGSEA. This CDR3 is 16 amino acids long. DNA of the CDR3: TGCAGCGTTGTTGGTACTAGCTTCAGCTCCTACAATGAGCAGTACTTC. It specifies CSVVGTSFSSYNEQYF.

This rearrangement joins TRBV7-8 to TRBJ2-7; 9 nucleotides match TRBD1. Germline CDR1 and CDR2: SGHVS and FQNEAQ. V trimming: 2 bases; J trimming: 6 bases; junction bases outside the gene matches: 8. The CDR3 runs 15 residues. The CDR3 DNA follows: TGTGCCAGCAGCTTAATGGGACAGGGAACCCCCGAGCAGTACTTC. Translated: CASSLMGQGTPEQYF. Filled out from reference TRBV7-8 and TRBJ2-7, the complete variable domain reads GAGVSQSPRYKVAKRGQDVALRCDPISGHVSLFWYQQALGQGPEFLTYFQNEAQLDKSGLPSDRFFAERPEGSVSTLKIQRTQQEDSAVYLCASSLMGQGTPEQYFGPGTRLTVT.

The chain combines TRBV4-3 with TRBJ2-1; 9 bases align to TRBD2. Germline CDR1 reads LGHNA; CDR2 reads YSLEER. The CDR3 loop spans 16 amino acids. The V segment lost 3 bases and the J segment 5 bases; nucleotides outside the gene matches: 8. The CDR3 loop reads CASSHVSGRFDNEQFF. CDR3 nucleotides: TGCGCCAGCAGCCATGTTAGCGGGAGATTCGACAATGAGCAGTTCTTC.

This clonotype has more than one count but fewer than ten. This sequence joins TRBV12-3 or TRBV12-4 and TRBJ1-2, with D hard to call. The CDR3 has 14 amino acids. V lost 2 bases and J lost 1, with 8 bases in between. CDR3 sequence (DNA): TGTGCCAGCAGTTTATTCGCAGTTAACTATGGCTACACCTTC. It encodes CASSLFAVNYGYTF.

The J gene is TRBJ2-2, the V gene TRBV7-2; unclear D gene. This CDR3 is built from 13 residues. CDR1 and CDR2 from the germline V gene are SGHTA and FQGNSA. V lost 4 bases and J 6 bases, leaving 9 bases between the germline ends. The CDR3 spells CASSSRTAGELFF. The CDR3 nucleotides read TGTGCCAGCAGCTCGAGGACCGCCGGGGAGCTGTTTTTT.

The chain employs TRBV20-1 and TRBJ1-1; D is ambiguous. Germline loops: CDR1 DFQATT, CDR2 SNEGSKA (reference sequence). Deletions cut 1 base from V and 7 bases from J, with 10 bases between. The CDR3 contains 12 residues. The CDR3 is CSARGMRLEAFF. CDR3 nucleotides: TGCAGTGCTAGAGGAATGAGGCTTGAAGCTTTCTTT.

The rearrangement joins TRBV29-1 to TRBJ1-4; the match to TRBD1 covers 10 bases. This CDR3 has 14 residues. The germline V gene encodes CDR1 SQVTM and CDR2 ANQGSEA. V lost 7 bases, J lost 6 bases, and 8 bases stayed unmatched. The CDR3 nucleotides are TGCAGCGCCCGGGCCGGGACAGGGGATGAAAAACTGTTTTTT. The encoded protein is CSARAGTGDEKLFF.

The chain couples TRBV10-3 to TRBJ2-3; weak D call: TRBD2 (5 bases). CDR3 size: 13 residues. Deletions cut 8 bases from V and 6 bases from J, with 15 bases between. CDR1 and CDR2 from the germline V gene are ENHRY and SYGVKD. The CDR3 reads CAISRDRADTQYF. The CDR3 coding sequence is TGTGCCATCTCCCGGGATCGTGCGGATACGCAGTATTTT.

The rearrangement joins TRBV7-2 to TRBJ2-1; 8 bases align to TRBD2. CDR3 length: 15 amino acids. The V segment lost 6 bases and the J segment 4 bases; nucleotides outside the gene matches: 8. From germline, CDR1 is SGHTA and CDR2 FQGNSA. The CDR3 sequence is CASRPTSGPYNEQFF. CDR3 sequence (DNA): TGTGCCAGCAGACCCACTAGCGGACCTTACAATGAGCAGTTCTTC.

The J gene is TRBJ2-3, the V gene TRBV5-1; D might be TRBD2 (5 bases). The germline gives CDR1 SGHRS, CDR2 YFSETQ. The V end was cut by 4 bases, the J end by 7 bases, with 16 bases between. This CDR3 region has 14 residues. This chain's CDR3 is CASSIDPGSNTQYF. The CDR3 DNA follows: TGCGCCAGCAGCATTGATCCGGGATCGAATACGCAGTATTTT.

This clonotype was found a few times. The chain links TRBV12-3 or TRBV12-4 to TRBJ2-1; D possibly corresponds to TRBD1 (6 bases). The CDR3 has 15 amino acids. V was clipped by 3 bases and J by 2 bases, with 11 bases between them. CDR3 amino acids: CASSFSGQTYNEQFF. The CDR3 coding sequence is TGTGCCAGCAGTTTTTCTGGACAGACCTACAATGAGCAGTTCTTC.